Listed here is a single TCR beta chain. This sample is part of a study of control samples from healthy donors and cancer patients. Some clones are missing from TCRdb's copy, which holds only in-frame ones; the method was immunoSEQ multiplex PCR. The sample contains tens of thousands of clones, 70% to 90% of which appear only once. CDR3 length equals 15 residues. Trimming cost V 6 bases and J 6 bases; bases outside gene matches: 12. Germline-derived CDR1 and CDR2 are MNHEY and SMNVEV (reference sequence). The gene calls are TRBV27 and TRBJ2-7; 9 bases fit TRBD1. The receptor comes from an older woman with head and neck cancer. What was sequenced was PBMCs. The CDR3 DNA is TGTGCCAGCAGCCCTACCATGGGACAGGGCAGCGAGCAGTACTTC. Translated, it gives CASSPTMGQGSEQYF.